These 21 T cell receptor beta chains were all obtained from the same sample, sequenced in a study of post-analysis software for immune sequencing data. Unique molecular identifiers were built into the TCR beta cDNA libraries. TCRdb itself ran the PCR reads through MiXCR, one entry per CDR3 protein. The table records around 160,000 distinct CDR3 sequences, around 36% of them present only once. The input for sequencing was blood, taken after autologous hematopoietic stem cell transplantation. The receptors originated from a girl aged 10-17 years with multiple sclerosis.

The genes are TRBV13 and TRBJ1-1; D uncertain. Germline V gene data show CDR1 as PRHDT and CDR2 as FYEKMQ (reference sequence). Trimming took 2 bases from V and 5 from J, leaving 12 bases between them. The CDR3 loop spans 14 amino acids. The DNA of the CDR3 is TGTGCCAGCAGCTTAACCAGGTGGGTGACTGAAGCTTTCTTT. Its protein product is CASSLTRWVTEAFF.

This clonotype was counted only a few times. The V call is TRBV5-1, the J call TRBJ2-4; weak D call: TRBD1 (5 bases). Germline CDR1 and CDR2: SGHRS and YFSETQ. Trimming cost V 7 bases and J 10 bases, with 18 bases left between them. The CDR3 runs to 13 residues. The CDR3 nucleotides read TGCGCCAGCTCGGACATTCGAGATTGGATTCAGTACTTC. Its translation: CASSDIRDWIQYF.

Comment on this clonotype: Compared with germline, one end of the junction differs, possibly owing to a read error. J is TRBJ2-1 and V is TRBV28, with D tentatively TRBD1 or TRBD2 (6 bases each). CDR1 MDHEN and CDR2 SYDVKM come from the germline V gene. The CDR3 totals 16 residues. The CDR3 loop reads CASTQRGGSSYTEQFF. CDR3 sequence (DNA): TGTGCCAGCACCCAAAGAGGGGGGAGCTCCTACACTGAGCAGTTCTTC.

This clonotype turned up a few times. The chain uses TRBV7-2 and TRBJ2-7; TRBD2 matches at 14 bases. Trimming at V came to 1 base and at J to 4 bases, leaving 0 bases not matched to a gene. The CDR3 consists of 15 residues. Germline loops: CDR1 SGHTA, CDR2 FQGNSA. The CDR3 spells CASSLGTSGRYEQYF. DNA for the CDR3: TGTGCCAGCAGCTTAGGGACTAGCGGGAGGTACGAGCAGTACTTC.

The V call is TRBV29-1, the J call TRBJ1-2; D remains ambiguous. CDR3 length equals 14 residues. Germline CDR1 reads SQVTM; CDR2 reads ANQGSEA. The ends were cut back, 7 bases at V and 5 bases at J, with 20 bases in the middle. The CDR3 spells CSASPALSEYGYTF. The CDR3 DNA reads as TGCAGCGCTTCGCCGGCCCTATCCGAGTATGGCTACACCTTC.

The CDR3 loop reads CSVWFRDRPYEQYF. The DNA of the CDR3 is TGCAGCGTTTGGTTCCGGGACAGACCCTACGAGCAGTACTTC. This chain uses TRBV29-1 with TRBJ2-7; 7 bases line up with TRBD1. The CDR3 loop spans 14 amino acids. In germline, CDR1 is SQVTM, CDR2 ANQGSEA. V gave up 5 bases and J gave up 2 bases; unmatched junction bases: 9.

The chain is built from TRBV10-3 and TRBJ1-4, with 8 nucleotides matching TRBD1. Germline CDR1 reads ENHRY; CDR2 reads SYGVKD. The CDR3 consists of 14 residues. Trimming at V came to 2 bases and at J to 8 bases, leaving 4 bases not matched to a gene. The CDR3 protein is CAISEGQGGEKLFF. As DNA, the CDR3 is TGTGCCATCAGTGAGGGACAGGGTGGAGAAAAACTGTTTTTT.

Concerning this clonotype itself: At one end, the junction sequence differs from germline, possibly due to a read error. This sequence joins TRBV6-5 and TRBJ2-7, with 8 positions matching TRBD1. The CDR3 has 14 amino acids. Germline V gene data show CDR1 as MNHEY and CDR2 as SVGAGI. The CDR3 DNA reads as TGTGCCGGCAGCTATGGACAGGGTATGGGGGAGCAGTACTTC. The encoded protein is CAGSYGQGMGEQYF.

The V gene is TRBV7-9, the J gene TRBJ2-5; 8 positions agree with TRBD1. Trimming took 2 bases from V and 1 from J; bases not matched to a gene: 6. CDR1 and CDR2 (germline): SEHNR, FQNEAQ (reference sequence). CDR3 length equals 16 residues. The CDR3 spells CASSLTGTGAQETQYF. CDR3 nucleotide sequence: TGTGCCAGCAGCTTAACCGGGACAGGAGCCCAAGAGACCCAGTACTTC.

The J gene is TRBJ1-1, the V gene TRBV25-1; possible D gene TRBD1, 5 bases. V dropped 6 bases and J dropped 6 bases, with 17 bases sitting between them. CDR1 MGHDK and CDR2 SYGVNS come from the germline V gene. This CDR3 spans 14 amino acids. The CDR3 sequence is CASRGPYGTAEAFF. The DNA for the CDR3 is TGTGCCAGCAGGGGGCCCTACGGCACCGCTGAAGCTTTCTTT.

In its sample, this clonotype was seen many times. The genes are TRBV6-5 and TRBJ2-1; D not certain. The CDR3 is 15 amino acids. V was clipped by 5 bases and J by 5 bases, with 16 bases between them. CDR1 MNHEY and CDR2 SVGAGI come from the germline V gene. DNA of the CDR3: TGTGCCAGCAGTCCGGACGGCCAAAATAACAATGAGCAGTTCTTC. Translation gives CASSPDGQNNNEQFF.

This clonotype has only a few counts. V is TRBV20-1 and J is TRBJ2-7; 8 bases are shared with TRBD2. The CDR3 totals 15 residues. V dropped 6 bases and J dropped 3; count of bases not matched to a gene: 13. CDR1 and CDR2 from the germline V gene are DFQATT and SNEGSKA (reference sequence). The CDR3 nucleotides are TGCAGTGCCCGCAGCAACGGGGGGGGTCTCTACGAGCAGTACTTC. This translates into CSARSNGGGLYEQYF.

V is TRBV7-6 and J is TRBJ1-4, with D tentatively TRBD1 (6 bases). V was shortened by 4 bases and J by 6 bases, with 12 bases between the two germline ends. This CDR3 is built from 14 residues. The germline CDR1 and CDR2 sequences are SGHVS and FNYEAQ. The CDR3 sequence: CASSSRDTHEKLFF. DNA of the CDR3: TGTGCCAGCAGCTCCCGGGACACCCATGAAAAACTGTTTTTT.

This clonotype was seen a few times. In DNA form, the CDR3 reads TGTGCCAGCAGTCCCCCCATGAAGGGGACGCGGTTCTTC. Its protein is CASSPPMKGTRFF. J is TRBJ2-1 and V is TRBV12-3 or TRBV12-4; D may be TRBD1 or TRBD2 (5 bases each). The CDR3 covers 13 residues. Trimming shortened V by 5 bases and J by 15 bases, and 20 bases separated the two germline ends.

This clonotype showed up just a few times. This rearrangement joins TRBV5-1 to TRBJ2-5, with D uncertain. The germline gives CDR1 SGHRS, CDR2 YFSETQ. The CDR3 has 12 residues. V lost 3 bases and J lost 1, with 4 bases in between. The CDR3 sequence is CASSSFQETQYF. CDR3 in DNA: TGCGCCAGCAGCTCATTCCAAGAGACCCAGTACTTC.

V and J are TRBV6-2 or TRBV6-3 and TRBJ1-2, with D unclear. The V gene's germline CDR1 is MNHEY and CDR2 SVGEGT. V was trimmed by 7 bases and J by 7 bases, leaving 10 bases between them. The CDR3 runs to 11 residues. The CDR3 protein is CASTTGLGYTF. CDR3 sequence (DNA): TGTGCCAGCACCACGGGCCTTGGCTACACCTTC.

This clonotype has only a few counts. The chain combines TRBV6-2 or TRBV6-3 with TRBJ2-5, with a weak D call TRBD2 (5 bases). TRBJ2-7 matches the DNA end more closely, so the J call is doubtful. The CDR3 runs to 13 residues. Per germline, CDR1 MNHEY and CDR2 SVGEGT. Written as DNA, the CDR3 is TGTGCCAGCGCACGGACTGCGGGTTACGAGCAGTACTTC. This gives the protein CASARTAGYEQYF.

This chain joins TRBV29-1 and TRBJ2-1, with 8 positions matching TRBD1. The CDR3 totals 14 residues. Losses at the gene ends were 4 bases for V and 8 bases for J; bases not matched to a gene: 10. CDR1 is SQVTM and CDR2 is ANQGSEA in the germline V gene. The CDR3 here is CSVGGGDRGDEQFF. The CDR3 coding sequence is TGCAGCGTTGGCGGCGGAGACAGGGGCGATGAGCAGTTCTTC.

About this clonotype: Its ends do not fully match the called genes, so a read error is possible. The genes are TRBV7-7 and TRBJ2-5; TRBD1 or TRBD2 may be the D gene (6 bases each). Germline V lookup: CDR1 SSHAT, CDR2 FNYEAQ (reference sequence). The CDR3 sequence is 13 residues long. The CDR3 DNA follows: TGTGCTAGCAGCCGGAGGGGGGCAGAGACCCAGTACTTC. Translated: CASSRRGAETQYF.

On this clonotype itself: A much larger clone sits a single nucleotide away, making a read error possible. The chain uses TRBV2 and TRBJ2-7; D may be TRBD2 (5 bases). Germline-derived CDR1 and CDR2 are SNHLY and FYNNEI. The CDR3 consists of 13 residues. The V end lost 3 bases, the J end lost 6 bases, and 12 bases lay between the germline ends. Written as DNA, the CDR3 is TGTGCCAGCAGTGAGTGGGAGAGTTTCGAGCAGTACTTC. It encodes CASSEWESFEQYF.

V gene TRBV30 combines with J gene TRBJ2-6, with D unresolved. CDR3 length: 13 amino acids. Germline V gives CDR1 GTSNPN, CDR2 SVGIG (reference sequence). The germline V and J ends were trimmed by 3 bases and 0 bases, with 3 bases remaining between them. Here the CDR3 DNA reads TGTGCCTGGAGGGTCTCTGGGGCCAACGTCCTGACTTTC. It is translated as CAWRVSGANVLTF.